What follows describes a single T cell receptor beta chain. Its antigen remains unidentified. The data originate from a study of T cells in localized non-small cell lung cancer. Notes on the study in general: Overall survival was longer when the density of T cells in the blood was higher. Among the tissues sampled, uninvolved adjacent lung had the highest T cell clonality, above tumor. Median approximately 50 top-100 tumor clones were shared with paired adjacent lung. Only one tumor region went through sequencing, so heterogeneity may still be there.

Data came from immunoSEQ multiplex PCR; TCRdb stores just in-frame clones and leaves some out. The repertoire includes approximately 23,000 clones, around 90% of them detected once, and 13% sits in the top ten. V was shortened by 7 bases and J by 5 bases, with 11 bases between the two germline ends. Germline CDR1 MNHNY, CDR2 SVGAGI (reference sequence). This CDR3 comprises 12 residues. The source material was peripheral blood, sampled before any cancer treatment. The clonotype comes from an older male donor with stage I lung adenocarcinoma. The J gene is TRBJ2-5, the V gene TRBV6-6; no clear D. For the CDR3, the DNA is TGTGCCAGCACCCCCTTGGGGGAGACCCAGTACTTC. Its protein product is CASTPLGETQYF.